The clone carrying this T cell receptor beta chain appeared many times. Its antigen is not identified. The data were obtained in a study of T-cell memory formation after mild COVID-19. Study information: TCR clusters largely stayed donor specific.

Each CDR3 protein gets one entry after TCRdb re-called the 5' RACE reads with MiXCR. The table shows fewer than 600,000 distinct CDR3 sequences, with roughly 20% occurring only once. Study-wide points: Mainly in CM and EM were contracting CD4+ clones; CD8+ were in EMRA. A second wave expanding day 15 to 37 was CD4+-biased; contracting clones were balanced. Detection of some responders pre-infection suggested pre-existing cross-reactive memory T cells participated.

Sequenced: PBMCs or a T cell subset sorted from them (not recorded which). The sequence derives from an adult woman who had mild COVID-19 (a few samples of this study predate the infection). Cell type and time point are not known.

The CDR3 bases are TGCGCCAGCAGCTTGACAGGGGGTGGCAATGAGCAGTTCTTC. Protein product: CASSLTGGGNEQFF. The V gene is TRBV5-1, the J gene TRBJ2-1; 8 positions agree with TRBD1. Germline values: CDR1 SGHRS, CDR2 YFSETQ. CDR3 length equals 14 residues. V gave up 1 base and J gave up 6 bases; unmatched junction bases: 3.